The present entry profiles one T cell receptor (beta chain) with its context. This sample is part of a study of regulatory and conventional T cells in RAG deficiency. The sorted conventional CD4+ T cells were CD25-low and CD127-high, with genomic DNA sequenced. The V gene lost 0 bases and the J gene lost 4 bases, with 13 bases spanning the gap. This CDR3 comprises 16 residues. CDR1 is LNHDA and CDR2 is SQIVND in the germline V gene (reference sequence). The repertoire was sequenced with immunoSEQ multiplex PCR; TCRdb's copy has only in-frame clones and lacks some. The data hold about 24,000 clones, with approximately 95% observed a single time. The same sample was also studied in work on regulatory T cells. That paper notes: Amplification used 52 TRBV primers and 13 TRBJ primers.

The chain is built from TRBV19 and TRBJ2-1; D may be TRBD2 (6 bases). The origin of this receptor is a human donor in good health. Sequenced input: CD25- CD4+ T cells sorted from blood. In DNA form, the CDR3 reads TGTGCCAGTAGTATAGAGACGGGGGACTTTTACAATGAGCAGTTCTTC. This sequence encodes CASSIETGDFYNEQFF.